This T cell receptor (beta chain) was found in a study of T cell responses to AZD1222 COVID-19 vaccine. Findings and limits, study-wide: It was only six AZD1222 recipients who were seropositive at baseline. Epitopes outside B.1.351 and B.1.1.7 mutated regions reportedly drew nearly half of spike TCRs.

Generated by immunoSEQ multiplex PCR, the TCRdb table keeps only in-frame clones and is missing some. The data contain approximately 150,000 clones, approximately 86% of them singletons. Regarding this clone: As yet, its antigen is unknown.

The clonotype originates from an adult who received the AZD1222 COVID-19 vaccine. Sequencing used peripheral blood, obtained 28 days after the second AZD1222 dose.

DNA for the CDR3: TGTGCCAGCAAGCCACTGGACCGACGAACCACTGAAGCTTTCTTT. Translation: CASKPLDRRTTEAFF. The chain uses TRBV6-5 and TRBJ1-1; the D is unclear. With 7 bases removed from V and 4 bases from J, the gap between germline ends came to 19 bases. The germline CDR1 and CDR2 sequences are MNHEY and SVGAGI. CDR3 length: 15 residues.